The clone carrying this TCR beta chain has more than one count but fewer than ten. Antigen: not known. Incorporated into the TCR beta cDNA libraries were unique molecular identifiers, which served to reduce PCR and sequencing biases. TCRdb passed the PCR reads through MiXCR, listing each CDR3 protein once. The repertoire holds hundreds of thousands of distinct CDR3 sequences, with over 35% as singletons. Looked up from germline, CDR1 is DFQATT and CDR2 is SNEGSKA (reference sequence). V shed 3 bases and J shed 5 bases, with 8 bases lying between them. The CDR3 runs 11 residues. This entry belongs to a study of post-analysis software for immune sequencing data. Whole-study results and caveats: Higher frequency in patients than in controls was seen for about five TRBV segments, with TRBV5-6, TRBV5-1 and TRBV20-1 among them.

Input material: blood. This receptor was taken from a girl aged 10 to 17 with multiple sclerosis. V is TRBV20-1 and J is TRBJ2-7, with D unresolved. For the CDR3, the DNA is TGCAGTGCTAGGAATGGGAACGAGCAGTACTTC. Encoded protein: CSARNGNEQYF.